The 26 T cell receptor beta chains listed next were all sequenced from one sample in a study of shared clonotypes between healthy human individuals. Libraries were prepared by immunoSEQ multiplex PCR; TCRdb keeps only in-frame clonotypes and omits some of them. The profile shows around 2,100,000 clones, about 95% of them singletons. The naive CD8 population came from CD45RO-negative cells selected for CCR7, without terminally differentiated effector memory CD45RA+ cells. Input material: naive CD8+ T cells sorted from blood. The receptors come from a man aged 18 to 30 in good health.

The rearrangement uses TRBV29-1 and TRBJ2-5; maybe TRBD2 (6 bases). The CDR3 spans 12 residues. With 6 bases removed from V and 2 bases from J, the gap between germline ends came to 10 bases. From germline, CDR1 is SQVTM and CDR2 ANQGSEA. DNA of the CDR3: TGCAGCGTCGGCGGGGTTCAAGAGACCCAGTACTTC. Protein product: CSVGGVQETQYF.

The chain joins TRBV4-1 to TRBJ1-1; D not certain. The CDR3 spans 15 residues. Per the germline V gene, CDR1 is MGHRA and CDR2 is YSYEKL. V was pared by 2 bases and J by 0 bases, with 10 bases between. In nucleotides, the CDR3 is TGCGCCAGCAGCCAATCGGTGATTATGAACACTGAAGCTTTCTTT. As protein: CASSQSVIMNTEAFF.

The gene calls are TRBV19 and TRBJ2-7; TRBD1 agrees at 7 bases. CDR1 and CDR2 (germline): LNHDA, SQIVND (reference sequence). Trimming took 5 bases from V and 6 from J; bases not matched to a gene: 13. The CDR3 covers 15 residues. CDR3 coding DNA: TGTGCCAGTAGTGACCTGGGACAGCCCTCGGGCGAGCAGTACTTC. This encodes CASSDLGQPSGEQYF. Combining the CDR3 with reference TRBV19 and TRBJ2-7 gives the whole variable domain DGGITQSPKYLFRKEGQNVTLSCEQNLNHDAMYWYRQDPGQGLRLIYYSQIVNDFQKGDIAEGYSVSREKKESFPLTVTSAQKNPTAFYLCASSDLGQPSGEQYFGPGTRLTVT.

About this clone: This same CDR3 is encoded by further DNA sequences in the sample. The chain is built from TRBV6-5 and TRBJ2-3, with D tentatively TRBD2 (6 bases). Trimming pared 6 bases from V and 2 bases from J, leaving 9 bases between. CDR1 and CDR2 from the germline V gene are MNHEY and SVGAGI. The CDR3 consists of 13 residues. Written as DNA, the CDR3 is TGTGCCAGCAGCGGGGGACCCACAGATACGCAGTATTTT. Translating it yields CASSGGPTDTQYF.

The chain links TRBV18 to TRBJ2-7; D possibly corresponds to TRBD1 (6 bases). The CDR3 consists of 15 residues. The germline V and J ends were trimmed by 3 bases and 1 base, with 13 bases remaining between them. CDR1 and CDR2 (germline): KGHSH, LQKENI. The CDR3 is CASSPWDTNSYEQYF. In DNA form, the CDR3 reads TGTGCCAGCTCACCGTGGGACACGAATTCCTACGAGCAGTACTTC.

The rearrangement joins TRBV5-1 to TRBJ2-7; no reliable D call. This CDR3 has 14 amino acids. Trimming left V 0 bases short and J 5 bases short, with 12 bases between. Germline CDR1 reads SGHRS; CDR2 reads YFSETQ. Here the CDR3 DNA reads TGCGCCAGCAGCTTGGGAGTTTCCGGTCACGAGCAGTACTTC. Amino acids: CASSLGVSGHEQYF.

With respect to this clone: Other nucleotide sequences from this sample produce the same CDR3. The chain has TRBV27 and TRBJ2-3; TRBD1 aligns across 8 bases. With V trimmed by 4 bases and J by 2 bases, 5 bases remained unmatched. Germline V gene data show CDR1 as MNHEY and CDR2 as SMNVEV (reference sequence). The CDR3 loop spans 15 amino acids. CDR3 loop: CASSSRTGTTDTQYF. CDR3 DNA: TGTGCCAGCAGTTCGCGGACAGGGACCACAGATACGCAGTATTTT.

The chain is built from TRBV7-2 and TRBJ2-1; TRBD2 matches 9 bases. V dropped 5 bases and J dropped 4; count of bases not matched to a gene: 12. The CDR3 length is 17 residues. Germline loops: CDR1 SGHTA, CDR2 FQGNSA. CDR3 protein: CASSLLDSGGPYNEQFF. CDR3 DNA sequence: TGTGCCAGCAGCCTCCTAGATAGCGGGGGACCTTACAATGAGCAGTTCTTC.

The CDR3 coding sequence is TGTGCCAGCAGCCCTCCGTCCGGGACGGTGGGTGAAAAACTGTTTTTT. It is translated as CASSPPSGTVGEKLFF. The chain uses TRBV28 and TRBJ1-4; D may be TRBD1 (5 bases). Germline CDR1 MDHEN, CDR2 SYDVKM. The CDR3 is 16 amino acids. The V end lost 6 bases, the J end lost 7 bases, and 21 bases lay between the germline ends.

J is TRBJ2-7 and V is TRBV10-3; the match to TRBD1 covers 8 bases. Germline assignment: CDR1 ENHRY and CDR2 SYGVKD. The CDR3 is made up of 15 amino acids. With 3 bases clipped from V and 4 bases from J, the junction kept 8 bases outside the gene matches. DNA for the CDR3: TGTGCCATCAGTGAAAGGACAGGGAAGCAATACGAGCAGTACTTC. As protein: CAISERTGKQYEQYF.

The chain couples TRBV7-6 to TRBJ1-1; no firm D call. This CDR3 is built from 12 residues. The V end was cut by 1 base, the J end by 6 bases, with 6 bases between. The germline gives CDR1 SGHVS, CDR2 FNYEAQ. The CDR3, as DNA: TGTGCCAGCAGCTTAGAAGCCTCTGAAGCTTTCTTT. This sequence encodes CASSLEASEAFF.

The chain combines TRBV27 with TRBJ2-7; D perhaps matches TRBD2 (7 bases). This CDR3 has 16 residues. V shed 5 bases and J shed 1 base, with 18 bases lying between them. The germline gives CDR1 MNHEY, CDR2 SMNVEV (reference sequence). DNA for the CDR3: TGTGCCAGCAGTCCCTCCATCGGGGGGCGGTCCTACGAGCAGTACTTC. This sequence encodes CASSPSIGGRSYEQYF.

CDR3 sequence (DNA): TGCGCCAGCAGCCAAGAGGGGTTGTACTACGAGCAGTACTTC. Translation: CASSQEGLYYEQYF. This chain uses TRBV4-3 with TRBJ2-7, with unresolved D. Germline values: CDR1 LGHNA, CDR2 YSLEER. The V and J ends lost 0 bases and 3 bases respectively, with 9 bases between them. The CDR3 is made up of 14 amino acids.

The chain recombines TRBV5-4 with TRBJ2-3, with no clear D. Per germline, CDR1 SGHNT and CDR2 YYREEE (reference sequence). V was shortened by 0 bases and J by 0 bases, with 11 bases between the two germline ends. The CDR3 totals 16 residues. This CDR3 reads CASSLESFISTDTQYF. The CDR3 DNA reads as TGTGCCAGCAGCTTGGAAAGTTTCATTAGCACAGATACGCAGTATTTT.

The chain is built from TRBV14 and TRBJ2-7; 8 positions match TRBD1. V shed 1 base, J shed 2 bases, and the junction held 4 bases outside the gene matches. The CDR3 has 15 residues. The germline V gene encodes CDR1 SGHDN and CDR2 FVKESK. The CDR3 loop reads CASSQGQGRTYEQYF. In DNA, the CDR3 is TGTGCCAGCAGCCAAGGACAGGGGAGGACCTACGAGCAGTACTTC. The whole variable domain, remainder taken from reference TRBV14 and TRBJ2-7, is EAGVTQFPSHSVIEKGQTVTLRCDPISGHDNLYWYRRVMGKEIKFLLHFVKESKQDESGMPNNRFLAERTGGTYSTLKVQPAELEDSGVYFCASSQGQGRTYEQYFGPGTRLTVT.

A word on this clone: Other nucleotide sequences in the sample specify the same CDR3. The CDR3 region is CASSLTNTEAFF. The DNA of the CDR3 is TGTGCCAGCAGTTTGACAAACACTGAAGCTTTCTTT. The chain joins TRBV28 to TRBJ1-1; unclear D gene. CDR1 is MDHEN, CDR2 SYDVKM, per germline. The CDR3 covers 12 residues. V lost 3 bases and J lost 2, with 4 bases in between.

This chain joins TRBV6-6 and TRBJ1-5; tentative D call: TRBD1 (5 bases). CDR1 and CDR2 from the germline V gene are MNHNY and SVGAGI (reference sequence). V lost 1 base to trimming and J lost 5 bases, with 6 bases between them. The CDR3 length is 13 residues. In DNA form, the CDR3 reads TGTGCCAGCAGTTACTTAGGGGATCAGCCCCAGCATTTT. Translated: CASSYLGDQPQHF.

Comments on this clone: This same CDR3 is encoded by further DNA sequences in the sample. V is TRBV5-6 and J is TRBJ2-5; the match to TRBD1 covers 10 bases. V was clipped by 3 bases and J by 5 bases; unmatched bases: 4. The germline V gene encodes CDR1 SGHDT and CDR2 YYEEEE. There are 14 residues in the CDR3. CDR3 in DNA: TGTGCCAGCAGCTGGGACAGGGGACCCGAGACCCAGTACTTC. Residues: CASSWDRGPETQYF. The full variable domain, with the rest looked up from reference TRBV5-6 and TRBJ2-5, is DAGVTQSPTHLIKTRGQQVTLRCSPKSGHDTVSWYQQALGQGPQFIFQYYEEEERQRGNFPDRFSGHQFPNYSSELNVNALLLGDSALYLCASSWDRGPETQYFGPGTRLLVL.

About this clone itself: Different DNA sequences within this sample yield the same CDR3. The CDR3 DNA reads TGTGCCAGCAGTGATGGGGACAGAGGGAGATACGAGCAGTACTTC. Protein product: CASSDGDRGRYEQYF. The rearrangement links TRBV25-1 to TRBJ2-7; 7 bases match TRBD1. The CDR3 contains 15 residues. Trimming cost V 3 bases and J 4 bases; bases outside gene matches: 9. Germline V lookup: CDR1 MGHDK, CDR2 SYGVNS.

The chain links TRBV29-1 to TRBJ2-7, with D perhaps TRBD2 (7 bases). The CDR3 is 12 residues long. V lost 3 bases, J lost 6 bases, and 12 bases lay in between. CDR1 and CDR2 from the germline V gene are SQVTM and ANQGSEA. CDR3 DNA: TGCAGCGTTGAGGACGCGGGGGCCGAGCAGTACTTC. Translation: CSVEDAGAEQYF.

The CDR3 nucleotides are TGTGCCAGCAGTACCCTCAGTCTAGTGGCGGGAGGGCCTTATGAGCAGTTCTTC. Its protein is CASSTLSLVAGGPYEQFF. The chain links TRBV27 to TRBJ2-1, with 9 bases that match TRBD2. This CDR3 spans 18 amino acids. Germline V gene lookup returns CDR1 MNHEY and CDR2 SMNVEV (reference sequence). Trimming removed 5 bases from V and 8 bases from J; junction bases left unmatched: 19.

This chain links TRBV5-1 with TRBJ1-1, with D possibly matching TRBD1 (6 bases). The CDR3 totals 13 residues. Trimming shortened V by 0 bases and J by 7 bases, and 10 bases separated the two germline ends. Germline CDR1 is SGHRS and CDR2 is YFSETQ. DNA of the CDR3: TGCGCCAGCAGCTTGGGGCAGGGGTTTGAAGCTTTCTTT. Translating it yields CASSLGQGFEAFF. Full variable domain (remainder filled in from reference TRBV5-1 and TRBJ1-1): KAGVTQTPRYLIKTRGQQVTLSCSPISGHRSVSWYQQTPGQGLQFLFEYFSETQRNKGNFPGRFSGRQFSNSRSEMNVSTLELGDSALYLCASSLGQGFEAFFGQGTRLTVV.

The genes are TRBV9 and TRBJ2-7, with 7 bases that match TRBD1. The junction had 9 bases not matched to a gene; V was cut back by 0 bases and J by 6 bases. The CDR3 runs to 15 residues. From germline, CDR1 is SGDLS and CDR2 YYNGEE. The CDR3 loop reads CASSVEEDRMSEQYF. In DNA, the CDR3 is TGTGCCAGCAGCGTAGAGGAGGACAGGATGTCCGAGCAGTACTTC.

This clone was detected once. This chain joins TRBV7-9 and TRBJ2-3; D may correspond to TRBD1 or TRBD2 (7 bases each). The V end lost 11 bases, the J end lost 0 bases, and 15 bases lay between the germline ends. This CDR3 comprises 14 residues. Germline V CDR1 and CDR2: SEHNR, FQNEAQ (reference sequence). The DNA of the CDR3 is TGTGCCGGAAAGCGGGACAGCAGCACAGATACGCAGTATTTT. Translation gives CAGKRDSSTDTQYF.

V gene TRBV19 combines with J gene TRBJ2-1; 7 bases agree with TRBD1. The CDR3 extends over 15 amino acids. V dropped 4 bases and J dropped 0; count of bases not matched to a gene: 3. CDR1 and CDR2 (germline): LNHDA, SQIVND (reference sequence). DNA of the CDR3: TGTGCCAGTAGTAGAGCAGGGGGCTCCTACAATGAGCAGTTCTTC. It translates to CASSRAGGSYNEQFF.

The chain is built from TRBV7-9 and TRBJ1-2; 12 bases fit TRBD1. CDR3 length: 17 amino acids. Germline V CDR1 and CDR2: SEHNR, FQNEAQ (reference sequence). J was trimmed by 0 bases and V by 6 bases; bases with no gene match: 8. As DNA, the CDR3 is TGTGCCAGCAGGGCCGGGACAGGGGGCCTAGCTAACTATGGCTACACCTTC. Amino acids: CASRAGTGGLANYGYTF. Full variable domain (remainder filled in from reference TRBV7-9 and TRBJ1-2): DTGVSQNPRHKITKRGQNVTFRCDPISEHNRLYWYRQTLGQGPEFLTYFQNEAQLEKSRLLSDRFSAERPKGSFSTLEIQRTEQGDSAMYLCASRAGTGGLANYGYTFGSGTRLTVV.